The sample holds many counts of the clone carrying this T cell receptor (beta chain). What it binds is unknown. Template switching (which added a universal primer site) was used, and cDNA carried unique molecular identifiers. Using its own MiXCR run on the 5' RACE reads, TCRdb lists one record per CDR3 protein. Among about 480,000 distinct CDR3 sequences listed, 11% to 15% were seen once. The sample is drawn from a study of identical twins. The study's findings and limits: The authors drew conclusions from cross-sectional statistical analysis rather than following the same donors. There was an excess of low generation probability in the out-of-frame alpha sequences that twins shared.

There are 14 residues in the CDR3. Germline assignment: CDR1 SGHVS and CDR2 FQNEAQ. V lost 0 bases, J lost 7 bases, and 13 bases lay in between. Another study also made use of these data, one on yellow fever vaccine responses in identical twins.

This clonotype was sampled from a woman younger than 30 in good health. The chain recombines TRBV7-8 with TRBJ2-7, with a tentative D call TRBD1 (7 bases). Source material: CD4+ T cells sorted from blood. CDR3 protein: CASSLAARGDEQYF. The CDR3 DNA reads as TGTGCCAGCAGCTTAGCAGCCAGGGGGGATGAGCAGTACTTC.